The T cell receptor beta chain under discussion was sequenced for a study of cytomegalovirus exposure and HLA in healthy donors. Study observations and caveats: A later analysis showed that HLA-associated TCR beta chains had undergone more clonal expansion than equally common others. The study designated roughly 160 TCR beta chains cytomegalovirus-associated.

It was with 60 Vbeta and 13 Jbeta primers that the PCR ran. Profiling relied on immunoSEQ multiplex PCR, and the TCRdb table lists in-frame clones only, not all of them. Of fewer than 80,000 clones in the sample, about three quarters were seen once. CDR1 SGHTA and CDR2 FQGNSA come from the germline V gene. The junction had 5 bases not matched to a gene; V was cut back by 5 bases and J by 5 bases. This CDR3 contains 13 residues. On this clone: Antigen specificity is unknown.

This TCR came from a man aged 50 or older in good health and CMV-seropositive. J is TRBJ2-5 and V is TRBV7-2; 7 nucleotides align to TRBD2. The source material was PBMCs. The DNA for the CDR3 is TGTGCCAGCAGCCGGGGGGAAGGGGAGACCCAGTACTTC. Protein sequence: CASSRGEGETQYF. Drawing the rest from reference TRBV7-2 and TRBJ2-5, the complete variable domain is GAGVSQSPSNKVTEKGKDVELRCDPISGHTALYWYRQSLGQGLEFLIYFQGNSAPDKSGLPSDRFSAERTGGSVSTLTIQRTQQEDSAVYLCASSRGEGETQYFGPGTRLLVL.